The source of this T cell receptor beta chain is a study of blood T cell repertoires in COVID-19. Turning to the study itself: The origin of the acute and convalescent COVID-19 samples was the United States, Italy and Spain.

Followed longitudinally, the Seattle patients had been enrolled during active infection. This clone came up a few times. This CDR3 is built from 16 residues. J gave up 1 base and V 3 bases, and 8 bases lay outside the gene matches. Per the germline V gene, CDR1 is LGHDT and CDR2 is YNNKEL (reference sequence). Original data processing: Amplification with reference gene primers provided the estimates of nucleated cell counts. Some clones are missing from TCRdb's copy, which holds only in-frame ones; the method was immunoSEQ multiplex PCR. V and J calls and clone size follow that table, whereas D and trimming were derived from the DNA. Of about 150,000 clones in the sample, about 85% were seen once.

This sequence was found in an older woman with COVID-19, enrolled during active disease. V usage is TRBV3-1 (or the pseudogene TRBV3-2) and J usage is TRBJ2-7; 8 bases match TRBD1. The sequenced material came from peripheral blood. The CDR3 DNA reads TGTGCCAGCAGCCATCTACCCGGGACAGGTTCCTACGAGCAGTACTTC. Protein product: CASSHLPGTGSYEQYF.